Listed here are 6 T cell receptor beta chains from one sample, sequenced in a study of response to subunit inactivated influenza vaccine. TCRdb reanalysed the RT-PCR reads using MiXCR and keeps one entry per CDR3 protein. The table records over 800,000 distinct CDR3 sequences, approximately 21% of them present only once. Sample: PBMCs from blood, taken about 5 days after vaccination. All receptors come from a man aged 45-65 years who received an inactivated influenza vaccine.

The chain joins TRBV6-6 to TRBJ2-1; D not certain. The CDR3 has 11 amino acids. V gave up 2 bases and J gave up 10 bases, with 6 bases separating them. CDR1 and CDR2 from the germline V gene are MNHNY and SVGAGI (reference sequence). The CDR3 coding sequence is TGTGCCAGCAGTTACCCCCTAGAGCAGTTCTTC. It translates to CASSYPLEQFF.

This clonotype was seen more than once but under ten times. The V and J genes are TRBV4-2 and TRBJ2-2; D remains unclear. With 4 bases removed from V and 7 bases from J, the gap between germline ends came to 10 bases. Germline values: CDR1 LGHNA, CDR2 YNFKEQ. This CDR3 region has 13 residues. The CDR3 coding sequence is TGTGCCAGCAGCCTGGATGGGGACGGGGAGCTGTTTTTT. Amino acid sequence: CASSLDGDGELFF.

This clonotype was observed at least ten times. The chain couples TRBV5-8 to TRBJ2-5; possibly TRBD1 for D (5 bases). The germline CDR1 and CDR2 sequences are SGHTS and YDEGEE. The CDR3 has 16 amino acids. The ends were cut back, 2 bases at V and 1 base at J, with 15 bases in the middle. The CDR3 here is CASSFGAGRPQETQYF. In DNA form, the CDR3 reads TGTGCCAGCAGCTTTGGGGCAGGTAGACCCCAAGAGACCCAGTACTTC.

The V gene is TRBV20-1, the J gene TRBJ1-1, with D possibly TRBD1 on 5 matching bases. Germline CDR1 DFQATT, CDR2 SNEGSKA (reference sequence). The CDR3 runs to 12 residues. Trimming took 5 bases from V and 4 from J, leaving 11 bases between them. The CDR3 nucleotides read TGCAGTGCTCGGGGGGGGGGCACTGAAGCTTTCTTT. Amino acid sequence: CSARGGGTEAFF.

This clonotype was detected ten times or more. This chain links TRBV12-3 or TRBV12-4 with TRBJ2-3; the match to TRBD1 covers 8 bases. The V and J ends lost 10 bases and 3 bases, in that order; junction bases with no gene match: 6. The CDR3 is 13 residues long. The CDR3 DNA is TGTGCCACTCGGACAGGGATGACAGATACGCAGTATTTT. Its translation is CATRTGMTDTQYF.

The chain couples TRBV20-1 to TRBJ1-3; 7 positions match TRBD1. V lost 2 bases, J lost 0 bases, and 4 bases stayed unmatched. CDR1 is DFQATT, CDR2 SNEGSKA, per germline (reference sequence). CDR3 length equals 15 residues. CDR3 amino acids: CSARKTGISGNTIYF. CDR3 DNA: TGCAGTGCTAGAAAGACAGGGATCTCTGGAAACACCATATATTTT.